The clone carrying this TCR beta chain occurred many times. The antigen remains unidentified. CDR3 size: 16 residues. Germline V gene data show CDR1 as LGHNA and CDR2 as YSLEER. Trimming shortened V by 1 base and J by 0 bases, and 12 bases separated the two germline ends. The entry originates in a study of T cells after yellow fever vaccination. Points from the study as a whole: Most clones from primary vaccination resurfaced after the booster (about 95% CD4, 75% to 90% CD8).

The authors made TCR cDNA by 5'RACE template switching, adding a universal primer site and UMIs. TCRdb independently ran MiXCR on the 5' RACE reads; one entry per CDR3 protein. The sample contains over 150,000 distinct CDR3 sequences, about 6% of which appear only once. V usage is TRBV4-3 and J usage is TRBJ1-1, with TRBD1 as a possible D gene (5 bases). This material consisted of CD4+ T cells sorted from PBMCs, taken on the day of the first yellow fever vaccination. The origin of this receptor is a man aged 18 to 29 who received the YFV17D yellow fever vaccine. The chain's CDR3 is CASSQGINRLNTEAFF. The CDR3 DNA reads as TGCGCCAGCAGCCAAGGGATAAACAGGCTGAACACTGAAGCTTTCTTT.